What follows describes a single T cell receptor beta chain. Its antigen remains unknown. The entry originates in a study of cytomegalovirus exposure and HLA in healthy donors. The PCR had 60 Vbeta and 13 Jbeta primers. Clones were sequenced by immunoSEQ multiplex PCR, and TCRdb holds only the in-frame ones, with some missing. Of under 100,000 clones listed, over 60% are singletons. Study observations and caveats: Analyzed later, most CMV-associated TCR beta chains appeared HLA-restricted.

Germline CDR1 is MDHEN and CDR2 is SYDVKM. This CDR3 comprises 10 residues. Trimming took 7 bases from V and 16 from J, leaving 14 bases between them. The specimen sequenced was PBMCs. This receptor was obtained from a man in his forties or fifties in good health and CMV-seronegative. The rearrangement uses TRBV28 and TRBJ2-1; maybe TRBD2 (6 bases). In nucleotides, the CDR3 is TGTGCCAGCAAGTCGGCTAGCGTATTCTTC. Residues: CASKSASVFF.